The 28 T cell receptor beta chains listed next were all sequenced from one sample in a study of identical twins. TCRdb processed the 5' RACE reads anew with MiXCR; each CDR3 protein has one entry. Of hundreds of thousands of distinct CDR3 sequences in the sample, 7.5% were seen once. This same sample was also part of a study on yellow fever vaccine responses in identical twins.

Sequenced: memory (CD45RO+) T cells sorted from blood. The receptors were sampled from a woman younger than 30 in good health.

The chain recombines TRBV7-9 with TRBJ2-3; 12 bases line up with TRBD2. Looked up from germline, CDR1 is SEHNR and CDR2 is FQNEAQ (reference sequence). V lost 5 bases, J lost 4 bases, and 4 bases stayed unmatched. This CDR3 has 15 residues. CDR3 nucleotide sequence: TGTGCCAGCAGCGCTAGCGGGAGGGCTGCAGATACGCAGTATTTT. This gives the protein CASSASGRAADTQYF.

This clonotype was seen a few times. The J gene is TRBJ2-7, the V gene TRBV3-1; no reliable D call. V was clipped by 0 bases and J by 7 bases, with 4 bases between them. The CDR3 is 11 residues long. Per germline, CDR1 LGHDT and CDR2 YNNKEL (reference sequence). The CDR3 DNA reads TGTGCCAGCAGCCAAGATAGAGAGCAGTACTTC. Its translation is CASSQDREQYF.

V usage is TRBV4-1 and J usage is TRBJ2-7; TRBD1 might be the D (6 bases). The CDR3 runs to 14 residues. Per the germline V gene, CDR1 is MGHRA and CDR2 is YSYEKL. The V gene lost 4 bases and the J gene lost 2 bases, with 12 bases spanning the gap. The CDR3 sequence: CASSPGQKPYEQYF. The CDR3 nucleotides read TGCGCCAGCAGCCCAGGACAGAAACCCTACGAGCAGTACTTC.

This clonotype was counted many times. The chain joins TRBV12-3 or TRBV12-4 to TRBJ1-1; D perhaps matches TRBD1 (5 bases). The V end was cut by 0 bases, the J end by 4 bases, with 12 bases between. The CDR3 covers 15 residues. CDR3 protein: CASSLAGRVGTEAFF. In DNA form, the CDR3 reads TGTGCCAGCAGTTTAGCCGGCAGGGTGGGCACTGAAGCTTTCTTT.

This chain joins TRBV20-1 and TRBJ2-5; a possible D gene is TRBD2 (7 bases). CDR3 length: 14 amino acids. Trimming took 6 bases from V and 4 from J, leaving 18 bases between them. Germline lookup yields CDR1 DFQATT and CDR2 SNEGSKA (reference sequence). The CDR3 protein is CSAQGIGRAETQYF. In nucleotides, the CDR3 is TGCAGTGCGCAGGGGATAGGGAGGGCAGAGACCCAGTACTTC.

This clonotype was seen a few times. One end of the junction does not line up with germline, which may come from a read error. The V gene is TRBV20-1, the J gene TRBJ1-6; no clear D gene. CDR3 length equals 14 residues. The V gene's germline CDR1 is DFQATT and CDR2 SNEGSKA (reference sequence). The CDR3 nucleotides are TGCAGCGCTAGAGGGCATCAGGATTATTCACCCCTCCACTTT. Translated: CSARGHQDYSPLHF.

The chain employs TRBV29-1 and TRBJ1-2; D remains unclear. The CDR3 is 12 amino acids. The germline V and J ends were trimmed by 5 bases and 8 bases, with 15 bases remaining between them. In germline, CDR1 is SQVTM, CDR2 ANQGSEA. CDR3 DNA sequence: TGCAGCGTTTGGAAGGGCTTAGGAGGCTACACCTTC. Its protein product is CSVWKGLGGYTF.

V is TRBV6-2 or TRBV6-3 and J is TRBJ2-1, with 8 bases that match TRBD1. With 0 bases clipped from V and 3 bases from J, the junction kept 1 base outside the gene matches. The V gene's germline CDR1 is MNHEY and CDR2 SVGEGT. The CDR3 is 15 residues long. The CDR3 nucleotides are TGTGCCAGCAGTTACTCTGGGACAGGCTACAATGAGCAGTTCTTC. This sequence encodes CASSYSGTGYNEQFF.

This clonotype was detected a few times. The V call is TRBV29-1, the J call TRBJ2-1; 8 bases fit TRBD2. Germline V gives CDR1 SQVTM, CDR2 ANQGSEA. Losses at the gene ends were 1 base for V and 4 bases for J; bases not matched to a gene: 6. This CDR3 region has 15 residues. CDR3 loop: CSVEGGASGYNEQFF. In nucleotides, the CDR3 is TGCAGCGTTGAAGGGGGGGCTAGCGGGTACAATGAGCAGTTCTTC.

This clonotype came up a few times. The chain has TRBV20-1 and TRBJ1-1; D is possibly TRBD1 (5 bases). Germline CDR1 and CDR2: DFQATT and SNEGSKA (reference sequence). The CDR3 spans 14 residues. Trimming removed 6 bases at V and 5 bases at J, with 19 bases between. DNA of the CDR3: TGCAGTGCCCCCCCGGGGGGTTTGGGTACTGAAGCTTTCTTT. Encoded protein: CSAPPGGLGTEAFF.

DNA for the CDR3: TGTGCCAGCAGCGTAGTGGCCGGGGGCCCACCTAAGCAGTATTTT. This sequence encodes CASSVVAGGPPKQYF. This rearrangement joins TRBV9 to TRBJ2-3; either TRBD1 or TRBD2 may fit D (6 bases each). Germline CDR1 and CDR2: SGDLS and YYNGEE. CDR3 length equals 15 residues. V lost 0 bases, J lost 11 bases, and 19 bases lay in between.

This clonotype was detected ten times or more. V is TRBV5-1 and J is TRBJ2-1; D might be TRBD1 (6 bases). Germline V gives CDR1 SGHRS, CDR2 YFSETQ. There are 15 residues in the CDR3. The germline V and J ends were trimmed by 0 bases and 5 bases, with 12 bases remaining between them. The CDR3 protein is CASSLGKTGNNEQFF. In DNA, the CDR3 is TGCGCCAGCAGCTTGGGGAAGACAGGAAACAATGAGCAGTTCTTC.

This clonotype was seen once. This may arise from a read error, as a much more abundant clone is one base away. The chain joins TRBV12-3 or TRBV12-4 to TRBJ2-2; D gene unclear. This CDR3 comprises 11 residues. The CDR3 DNA is TGTGCCAGCGGACCCACCGGGCAGCTGTTTTTT. Its protein is CASGPTGQLFF.

This clonotype was counted only a few times. The chain has TRBV7-9 and TRBJ1-2; D is unclear. Germline CDR1 is SEHNR and CDR2 is FQNEAQ (reference sequence). The CDR3 consists of 13 residues. V lost 7 bases and J lost 1, with 10 bases in between. The CDR3: CASTRKDNYGYTF. The CDR3 coding sequence is TGTGCCAGCACTCGAAAGGATAACTATGGCTACACCTTC.

CDR3 sequence reads: CASGATGRDEQYF. The CDR3 nucleotides read TGTGCCAGTGGAGCCACAGGGAGGGACGAGCAGTACTTC. The rearrangement uses TRBV19 and TRBJ2-7, with TRBD2 as a possible D gene (7 bases). Germline CDR1 and CDR2: LNHDA and SQIVND (reference sequence). Trimming took 8 bases from V and 5 from J, leaving 16 bases between them. The CDR3 has 13 residues.

This chain joins TRBV9 and TRBJ2-2; D is undetermined. Germline loops: CDR1 SGDLS, CDR2 YYNGEE. This CDR3 contains 14 residues. With 0 bases removed from V and 6 bases from J, the gap between germline ends came to 9 bases. Here the CDR3 DNA reads TGTGCCAGCAGCGTAGCGTTGCCTCCCGGGGAGCTGTTTTTT. Protein: CASSVALPPGELFF.

This clonotype turned up a few times. CDR3 bases: TGTGCCAGCAGTTGGCCGGGAAACACCGGGGAGCTGTTTTTT. Its translation is CASSWPGNTGELFF. This chain joins TRBV6-2 or TRBV6-3 and TRBJ2-2; a possible D gene is TRBD2 (5 bases). Germline values: CDR1 MNHEY, CDR2 SVGEGT. Trimming stripped 4 bases from V and 2 bases from J, with 8 bases between. The CDR3 consists of 14 residues.

This clonotype occurred many times. The V and J genes are TRBV5-1 and TRBJ1-2, with 7 nucleotides matching TRBD1. Looked up from germline, CDR1 is SGHRS and CDR2 is YFSETQ. There are 15 residues in the CDR3. V dropped 2 bases and J dropped 2; count of bases not matched to a gene: 6. CDR3: CASSFPGQRNYGYTF. For the CDR3, the DNA is TGCGCCAGCAGCTTCCCGGGACAGAGAAACTATGGCTACACCTTC.

This clonotype has a count of ten or more. The rearrangement joins TRBV10-3 to TRBJ2-7; TRBD1 matches at 7 bases. CDR3 size: 13 residues. Germline values: CDR1 ENHRY, CDR2 SYGVKD. The junction had 6 bases not matched to a gene; V was cut back by 7 bases and J by 3 bases. The CDR3 reads CAIKDGTDYEQYF. The DNA for the CDR3 is TGTGCCATCAAAGACGGGACAGACTACGAGCAGTACTTC.

This chain links TRBV28 with TRBJ2-7; TRBD1 matches 8 bases. The CDR3 covers 14 residues. Germline values: CDR1 MDHEN, CDR2 SYDVKM. The J segment lost 6 bases and the V segment lost 6 bases, leaving 10 bases of the junction unmatched. The CDR3 nucleotides read TGTGCCAGCAGCGGGGCAGGGGGCGTGTTCGAGCAGTACTTC. Protein product: CASSGAGGVFEQYF.

This clonotype is a singleton in its sample. This sequence joins TRBV7-9 and TRBJ1-6; perhaps TRBD1 as D (5 bases). CDR1 SEHNR and CDR2 FQNEAQ come from the germline V gene (reference sequence). Between the trimmed V and J ends, which lost 3 bases and 7 bases, there was a span of 19 bases. This CDR3 region has 17 residues. CDR3 sequence (DNA): TGTGCCAGCAGCTTGGACTGGGGCGGCACGGGGAATTCACCCCTCCACTTT. Its protein is CASSLDWGGTGNSPLHF.

This clonotype has more than one count but fewer than ten. The chain uses TRBV6-2 or TRBV6-3 and TRBJ2-7; D gene ambiguous. The length of the CDR3 is 11 residues. The germline CDR1 and CDR2 sequences are MNHEY and SVGEGT. Trimming removed 6 bases from V and 7 bases from J, with 10 bases in between. CDR3 nucleotide sequence: TGTGCCAGCAGCCTTCCTGCGGAGCAGTACTTC. This sequence encodes CASSLPAEQYF.

The J gene is TRBJ2-2, the V gene TRBV2; D perhaps matches TRBD1 (6 bases). Per the germline V gene, CDR1 is SNHLY and CDR2 is FYNNEI. The V and J ends lost 6 bases and 5 bases respectively, with 19 bases between them. The CDR3 sequence is 16 residues long. The CDR3 region has the DNA TGTGCCAGCAGGGTAGGCCGCGGACAGCAAACCGGGGAGCTGTTTTTT. Its translation is CASRVGRGQQTGELFF. Filled out from reference TRBV2 and TRBJ2-2, the complete variable domain reads EPEVTQTPSHQVTQMGQEVILRCVPISNHLYFYWYRQILGQKVEFLVSFYNNEISEKSEIFDDQFSVERPDGSNFTLKIRSTKLEDSAMYFCASRVGRGQQTGELFFGEGSRLTVL.

This clonotype was detected ten times or more. The V and J genes are TRBV29-1 and TRBJ2-2; D is undetermined. The CDR3 length is 12 residues. V lost 4 bases and J 2 bases, leaving 5 bases between the germline ends. Per the germline V gene, CDR1 is SQVTM and CDR2 is ANQGSEA. CDR3 sequence reads: CSVVSNTGELFF. Here the CDR3 DNA reads TGCAGCGTTGTCAGCAACACCGGGGAGCTGTTTTTT.

Note on this clonotype: This may arise from a read error, as a much more abundant clone is one base away. This chain connects TRBV28 to TRBJ1-2; no clear D. The CDR3 has 17 residues. V was clipped by 4 bases and J by 0 bases, with 18 bases between them. The germline V gene has CDR1 MDHEN and CDR2 SYDVKM. Here the CDR3 reads CASSSARMQAANYGYTF. CDR3 coding DNA: TGTGCCAGCAGTTCCGCAAGGATGCAGGCAGCTAACTATGGCTACACCTTC.

The V call is TRBV2, the J call TRBJ2-7; 9 bases fit TRBD1. Unmatched junction bases numbered 7, after V lost 7 bases and J lost 3 bases. This CDR3 has 14 amino acids. The germline V gene encodes CDR1 SNHLY and CDR2 FYNNEI. CDR3 loop: CASKRTGEIYEQYF. Written as DNA, the CDR3 is TGTGCCAGCAAACGGACAGGGGAGATCTACGAGCAGTACTTC.

This clonotype has a handful of counts. The chain links TRBV6-5 to TRBJ1-1; D gene ambiguous. V was clipped by 2 bases and J by 7 bases, with 14 bases between them. The CDR3 runs to 14 residues. Germline V CDR1 and CDR2: MNHEY, SVGAGI. The CDR3 nucleotides are TGTGCCAGCAGTTACCAAAGGACCCACCTTGAAGCTTTCTTT. It specifies CASSYQRTHLEAFF.

This chain links TRBV2 with TRBJ2-7, with a possible D match to TRBD2 (5 bases). Trimming left V 4 bases short and J 0 bases short, with 13 bases between. Germline lookup yields CDR1 SNHLY and CDR2 FYNNEI. This CDR3 comprises 15 residues. The CDR3 sequence: CASSGERLSSYEQYF. The DNA for the CDR3 is TGTGCCAGCAGTGGTGAGCGGCTAAGCTCCTACGAGCAGTACTTC.